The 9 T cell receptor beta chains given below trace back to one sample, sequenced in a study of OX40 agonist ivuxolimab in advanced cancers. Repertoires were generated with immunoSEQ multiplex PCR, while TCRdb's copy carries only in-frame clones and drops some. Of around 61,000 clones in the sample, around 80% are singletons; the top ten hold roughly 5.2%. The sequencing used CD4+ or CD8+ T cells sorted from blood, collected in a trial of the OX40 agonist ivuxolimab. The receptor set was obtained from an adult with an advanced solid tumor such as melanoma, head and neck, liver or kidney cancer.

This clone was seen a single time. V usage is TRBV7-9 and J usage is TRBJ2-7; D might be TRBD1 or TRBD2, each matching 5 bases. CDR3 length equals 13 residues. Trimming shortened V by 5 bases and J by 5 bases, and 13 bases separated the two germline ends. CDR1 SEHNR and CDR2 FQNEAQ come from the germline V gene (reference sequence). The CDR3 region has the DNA TGTGCCAGCAGCCCAGTGGGGGTACACGAGCAGTACTTC. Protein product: CASSPVGVHEQYF.

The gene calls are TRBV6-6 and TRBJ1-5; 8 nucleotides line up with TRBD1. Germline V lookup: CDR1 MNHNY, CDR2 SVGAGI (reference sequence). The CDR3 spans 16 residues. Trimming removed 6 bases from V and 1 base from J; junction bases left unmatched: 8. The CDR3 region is CASRGVGQESNQPQHF. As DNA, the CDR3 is TGTGCCAGCAGAGGGGTGGGACAGGAAAGCAATCAGCCCCAGCATTTT.

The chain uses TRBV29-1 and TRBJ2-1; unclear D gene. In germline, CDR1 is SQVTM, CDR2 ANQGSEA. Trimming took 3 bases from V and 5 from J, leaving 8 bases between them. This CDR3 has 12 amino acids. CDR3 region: CSVDGLHNEQFF. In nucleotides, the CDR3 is TGCAGCGTTGATGGCCTCCACAATGAGCAGTTCTTC.

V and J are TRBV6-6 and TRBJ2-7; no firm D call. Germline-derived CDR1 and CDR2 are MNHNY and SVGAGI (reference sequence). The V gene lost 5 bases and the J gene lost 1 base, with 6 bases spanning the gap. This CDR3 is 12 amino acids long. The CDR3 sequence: CASSTRSYEQYF. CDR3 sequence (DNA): TGTGCCAGCAGTACGAGGTCCTACGAGCAGTACTTC.

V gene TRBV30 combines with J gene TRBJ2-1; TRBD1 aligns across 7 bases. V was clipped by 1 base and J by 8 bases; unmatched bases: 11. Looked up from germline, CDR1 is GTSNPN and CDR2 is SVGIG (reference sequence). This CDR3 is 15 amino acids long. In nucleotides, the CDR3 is TGTGCCTGGAGTGCGGGGCCACAGGGGATGGATGAGCAGTTCTTC. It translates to CAWSAGPQGMDEQFF. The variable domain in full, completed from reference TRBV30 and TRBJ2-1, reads SQTIHQWPATLVQPVGSPLSLECTVEGTSNPNLYWYRQAAGRGLQLLFYSVGIGQISSEVPQNLSASRPQDRQFILSSKKLLLSDSGFYLCAWSAGPQGMDEQFFGPGTRLTVL.

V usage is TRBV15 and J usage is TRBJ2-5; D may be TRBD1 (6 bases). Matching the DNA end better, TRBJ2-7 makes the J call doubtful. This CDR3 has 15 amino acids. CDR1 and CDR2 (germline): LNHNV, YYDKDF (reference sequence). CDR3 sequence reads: CATSRSFGQTYEQYF. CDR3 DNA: TGTGCCACCAGCCGATCCTTCGGACAGACATACGAGCAGTACTTC.

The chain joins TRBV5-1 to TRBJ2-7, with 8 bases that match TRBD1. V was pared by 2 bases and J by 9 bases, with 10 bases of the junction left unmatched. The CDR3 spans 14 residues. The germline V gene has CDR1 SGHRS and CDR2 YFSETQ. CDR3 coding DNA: TGCGCCAGCAGCTTTAAGGACAGGGATGACGTGCAGTACTTC. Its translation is CASSFKDRDDVQYF.

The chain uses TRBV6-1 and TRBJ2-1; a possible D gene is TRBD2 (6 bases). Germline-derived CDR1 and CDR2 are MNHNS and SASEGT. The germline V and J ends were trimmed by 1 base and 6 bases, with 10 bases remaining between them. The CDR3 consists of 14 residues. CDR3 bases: TGTGCCAGCAGTGAAGGACGGGGGACCAATGAGCAGTTCTTC. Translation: CASSEGRGTNEQFF.

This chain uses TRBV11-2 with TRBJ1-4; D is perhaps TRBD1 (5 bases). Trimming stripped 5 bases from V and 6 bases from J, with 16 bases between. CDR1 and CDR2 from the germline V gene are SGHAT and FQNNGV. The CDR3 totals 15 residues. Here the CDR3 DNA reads TGTGCCAGCAGCAACCCACAGGTCTCCCATGAAAAACTGTTTTTT. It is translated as CASSNPQVSHEKLFF.